These T cell receptor beta chains were read from a single sample in a study of PD-L1 blockade in urothelial cancer. Method: immunoSEQ multiplex PCR; TCRdb's copy keeps in-frame clones and lacks some. The sample consists of about 49,000 clones, about four fifths of them appearing once. The sequenced sample was PBMCs, obtained around atezolizumab (anti-PD-L1) treatment. The receptor set was obtained from a man aged 65-85 years with urothelial cancer. Each CDR3 is given with its conserved first and last residue. Each record gives: V gene, J gene, CDR3 protein.

TRBV6-1	TRBJ2-5	CASSEAHISGIMSETQYF
TRBV7-3	TRBJ2-6	CASSLASSGRSGANVLTF
TRBV19	TRBJ1-2	CASSYSGQAREDGYTF
TRBV19	TRBJ2-1	CASSTGTSGALGDEQFF
TRBV6-1	TRBJ1-1	CASINRVNTEAFF
TRBV6-5	TRBJ1-1	CASSFHRDLNTEAFF
TRBV28	TRBJ1-4	CASSLHTGQTNEKLFF
TRBV9	TRBJ1-2	CASSPAGRVYGYTF
TRBV30	TRBJ2-3	CAWSIRDTQYF
TRBV5-1	TRBJ1-1	CASSSTATGTADTEAFF
TRBV18	TRBJ2-6	CASSSSSGANVLTF
TRBV5-6	TRBJ2-7	CASSLWDRLVGAQYF
TRBV9	TRBJ2-7	CASSPRVTGYEQYF
TRBV5-4	TRBJ1-5	CASSLDGTVNQPQHF
TRBV7-8	TRBJ2-2	CASSYRGDTGELFF
TRBV18	TRBJ2-2	CASSPGLATGELFF
TRBV5-1	TRBJ1-1	CASSRGGITAMNTEAFF
TRBV18	TRBJ1-3	CASSPDIGTDTGNTIYF
TRBV7-9	TRBJ1-5	CASSLAAGTDSNQPQHF
TRBV19	TRBJ1-5	CASSYRVGSDQPQHF
TRBV5-1	TRBJ2-7	CASSLGSTSTPEQYF
TRBV5-1	TRBJ2-7	CASSLERLPFYEQYF
TRBV19	TRBJ2-7	CASSNRGTPSYEQYF
TRBV30	TRBJ1-4	CAWTQGGRNEKLFF
TRBV19	TRBJ2-1	CASSHRGRDNEQFF
TRBV19	TRBJ2-7	CASSHGQGSYEQYF
TRBV5-6	TRBJ2-3	CASSPGFGGGITDTQYF
TRBV6-1	TRBJ2-3	CASSELLAGDNTDTQYF